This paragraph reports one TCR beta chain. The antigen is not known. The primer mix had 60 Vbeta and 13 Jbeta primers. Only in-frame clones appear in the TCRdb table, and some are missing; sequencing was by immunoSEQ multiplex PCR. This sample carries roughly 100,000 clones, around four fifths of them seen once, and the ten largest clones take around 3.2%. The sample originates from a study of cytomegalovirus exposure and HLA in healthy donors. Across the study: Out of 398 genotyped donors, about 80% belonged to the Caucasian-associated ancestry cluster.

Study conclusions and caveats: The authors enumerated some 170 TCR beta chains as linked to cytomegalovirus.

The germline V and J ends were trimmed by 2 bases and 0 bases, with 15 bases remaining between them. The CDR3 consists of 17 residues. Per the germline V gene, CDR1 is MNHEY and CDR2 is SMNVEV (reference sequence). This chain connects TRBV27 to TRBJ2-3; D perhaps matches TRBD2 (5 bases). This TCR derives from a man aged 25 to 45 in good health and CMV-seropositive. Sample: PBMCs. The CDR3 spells CASSLGELDTSTDTQYF. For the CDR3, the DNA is TGTGCCAGCAGTTTAGGGGAACTAGACACAAGCACAGATACGCAGTATTTT.